These 15 T cell receptor beta chains were all obtained from the same sample, sequenced in a study of T cells in Graves' hyperthyroidism and ophthalmopathy. TCR beta CDR3 region amplification was performed from RNA transcripts. TCR CDR3 regions were first amplified by RT-PCR with HTBI primers. TCRdb re-called the multiplex PCR reads with MiXCR, one entry per CDR3 protein. The sample holds 530,000 or so distinct CDR3 sequences, around 24% seen once. Material for sequencing was blood. The receptors derive from a woman in her 30s with Graves' ophthalmopathy.

Many counts were recorded for this clonotype. The J gene is TRBJ1-1, the V gene TRBV4-1, with a possible D match to TRBD1 (6 bases). The ends were cut back, 2 bases at V and 3 bases at J, with 10 bases in the middle. Germline V lookup: CDR1 MGHRA, CDR2 YSYEKL. The CDR3 has 14 residues. CDR3 nucleotide sequence: TGCGCCAGCAGCCAAATCAGGGGTGACACTGAAGCTTTCTTT. This codes for CASSQIRGDTEAFF.

At least ten counts were recorded for this clonotype. CDR3 in DNA: TGCGCCAGCAGCTCGACAGGGGCTTCTAACTATGGCTACACCTTC. Protein product: CASSSTGASNYGYTF. J is TRBJ1-2 and V is TRBV5-1, with 8 positions matching TRBD1. This CDR3 is built from 15 residues. Germline V gene data show CDR1 as SGHRS and CDR2 as YFSETQ. J lost 0 bases, V lost 3 bases, and 4 bases had no gene match.

The V gene is TRBV7-8, the J gene TRBJ2-2, with 7 bases fitting TRBD1. Germline V gene data show CDR1 as SGHVS and CDR2 as FQNEAQ. The CDR3 sequence is 14 residues long. The J segment lost 8 bases and the V segment lost 4 bases, leaving 7 bases of the junction unmatched. The CDR3 DNA sequence: TGTGCCAGCAGCTCGACAGGGTTTCTGGGGGAGCTGTTTTTT. Residues: CASSSTGFLGELFF. The full variable domain, rest sourced from reference TRBV7-8 and TRBJ2-2, is GAGVSQSPRYKVAKRGQDVALRCDPISGHVSLFWYQQALGQGPEFLTYFQNEAQLDKSGLPSDRFFAERPEGSVSTLKIQRTQQEDSAVYLCASSSTGFLGELFFGEGSRLTVL.

V usage is TRBV12-3 or TRBV12-4 and J usage is TRBJ1-1; tentative D call: TRBD1 (6 bases). V lost 6 bases and J lost 9, with 11 bases in between. The CDR3 covers 11 residues. CDR3 region: CASRQDSQAFF. The CDR3 DNA sequence: TGTGCCAGCAGACAGGACAGCCAAGCTTTCTTT.

The table lists this clonotype with a count of one. The CDR3 here is CASSLDSAKNIQYF. CDR3 nucleotide sequence: TGTGCCAGCAGCCTGGACAGTGCCAAAAACATTCAGTACTTC. The chain is built from TRBV12-3 or TRBV12-4 and TRBJ2-4, with a possible D match to TRBD1 (6 bases). Deletions cut 6 bases from V and 1 base from J, with 10 bases between. CDR3 length equals 14 residues.

In its sample, this clonotype was seen many times. V gene TRBV7-2 combines with J gene TRBJ1-1; D unclear. The length of the CDR3 is 13 residues. The V end was cut by 1 base, the J end by 6 bases, with 9 bases between. CDR1 and CDR2 from the germline V gene are SGHTA and FQGNSA. The CDR3 protein is CASSLGGLSEAFF. DNA for the CDR3: TGTGCCAGCAGCTTAGGAGGGTTATCTGAAGCTTTCTTT.

This clonotype has ten or more counts. The chain employs TRBV12-3 or TRBV12-4 and TRBJ2-7; D is perhaps TRBD2 (7 bases). The CDR3 extends over 15 amino acids. Trimming removed 3 bases from V and 1 base from J, with 13 bases in between. The CDR3 region is CASSFTGRASYEQYF. In nucleotides, the CDR3 is TGTGCCAGCAGTTTCACAGGGAGGGCATCCTACGAGCAGTACTTC.

In this sample, this clonotype turned up many times. This rearrangement joins TRBV6-1 to TRBJ2-5, with 9 bases that match TRBD2. The V segment lost 2 bases and the J segment 3 bases; nucleotides outside the gene matches: 13. In germline, CDR1 is MNHNS, CDR2 SASEGT. The CDR3 is made up of 18 amino acids. CDR3 protein: CASSEFAASGASEETQYF. The CDR3 region has the DNA TGTGCCAGCAGTGAATTCGCGGCTAGCGGGGCCTCTGAAGAGACCCAGTACTTC.

This clonotype occurred many times. This chain connects TRBV12-3 or TRBV12-4 to TRBJ2-2; TRBD2 agrees at 9 bases. This CDR3 is 15 amino acids long. Trimming took 6 bases from V and 0 from J; bases not matched to a gene: 2. The CDR3, as DNA: TGTGCCAGCAGGAAGCGGGGGGCGAACACCGGGGAGCTGTTTTTT. Its translation is CASRKRGANTGELFF.

The chain couples TRBV5-6 to TRBJ2-7, with TRBD2 identical over 10 bases. With 0 bases clipped from V and 5 bases from J, the junction kept 5 bases outside the gene matches. Germline V gene data show CDR1 as SGHDT and CDR2 as YYEEEE. The CDR3 has 15 residues. The CDR3 reads CASSLVRLAGDEQYF. As DNA, the CDR3 is TGTGCCAGCAGCTTGGTCCGGCTAGCGGGAGACGAGCAGTACTTC.

Of note for this clonotype: The CDR3 carries no conserved terminal phenylalanine or tryptophan, so it likely arises from a read error. The chain employs TRBV12-3 or TRBV12-4 and TRBJ2-2; 11 bases line up with TRBD1. This CDR3 contains 15 residues. V lost 6 bases to trimming and J lost 4 bases; unmatched junction nucleotides: 4. The CDR3 loop is CASRTGTGGTGELFL. In DNA, the CDR3 is TGTGCCAGCAGGACCGGGACAGGGGGCACCGGGGAGCTGTTTTTG.

At least ten counts were recorded for this clonotype. An end of the junction differs from the germline gene, which may be a read error. The chain is built from TRBV7-2 and TRBJ2-4; D is perhaps TRBD2 (5 bases). This CDR3 spans 15 amino acids. The germline V gene has CDR1 SGHTA and CDR2 FQGNSA. The DNA for the CDR3 is TGTGCCAGCAGCACAAGCGGATTAGCCAAAAACATTAAGTACTTC. Its translation is CASSTSGLAKNIKYF.

This clonotype has more than one count but fewer than ten. The chain joins TRBV18 to TRBJ1-1; D is ambiguous. CDR3 length equals 11 residues. Germline-derived CDR1 and CDR2 are KGHSH and LQKENI. V gave up 9 bases and J gave up 3 bases, with 8 bases separating them. CDR3: CASKTDTEAFF. DNA for the CDR3: TGTGCCAGTAAGACGGACACTGAAGCTTTCTTT.

In its sample, this clonotype was seen many times. The rearrangement links TRBV27 to TRBJ2-6, with TRBD1 identical over 11 bases. Germline CDR1 reads MNHEY; CDR2 reads SMNVEV (reference sequence). V was clipped by 5 bases and J by 2 bases; unmatched bases: 8. The CDR3 contains 18 residues. This CDR3 reads CASSVGQGALAGANVLTF. The CDR3 DNA reads TGTGCCAGCAGTGTAGGACAGGGGGCGCTTGCTGGGGCCAACGTCCTGACTTTC. Complete variable domain (other parts from reference TRBV27 and TRBJ2-6): EAQVTQNPRYLITVTGKKLTVTCSQNMNHEYMSWYRQDPGLGLRQIYYSMNVEVTDKGDVPEGYKVSRKEKRNFPLILESPSPNQTSLYFCASSVGQGALAGANVLTFGAGSRLTVL.

This clonotype was detected a few times. The genes are TRBV7-2 and TRBJ1-3; D gene ambiguous. V was clipped by 10 bases and J by 2 bases, with 6 bases between them. The CDR3 is 11 amino acids. Germline CDR1 and CDR2: SGHTA and FQGNSA. In DNA, the CDR3 is TGTGCCATCCCTGCTGGAAACACCATATATTTT. It yields the protein CAIPAGNTIYF.